Listed below are T cell receptor beta chains from one sample, sequenced in a study of blood T cell repertoires in COVID-19. TCRdb keeps only in-frame clones here, not all; method: immunoSEQ multiplex PCR. The profile shows more than 200,000 clones, 80% of them singletons. The specimen sequenced was PBMCs or T cells enriched from blood (not recorded which). Receptors were obtained from a man aged 25-45 years with acute COVID-19. Each CDR3 is given with its conserved first and last residue. D genes are given only for firm matches. Where a row states a size, it is once, few, many or the class of an expanded clone; other rows omit it.

TRBJ2-5,TRBV7-2,-,-,TGTGCCAGCAGCAGCGGACGCTGGCCAACGGAGACCCAGTACTTC,CASSSGRWPTETQYF
TRBJ2-7,TRBV7-2,-,-,TGTGCCAGCAGCTTTGGGCCTTACGAGCAGTACTTC,CASSFGPYEQYF
TRBJ1-2,TRBV3-1/TRBV3-2,-,TRBD1,TGTGCCAGCAGCGACAGGGTCTATGGCTACACCTTC,CASSDRVYGYTF
TRBJ1-2,TRBV30,-,-,TGTGCCTGGAGTGTATTGTCGCAGGGTGACAGGACCTTC,CAWSVLSQGDRTF
TRBJ1-2,TRBV19,-,-,TGTGCCAGTAGTATCCCTGGGACTCCAAGGGCTGGCTACACCTTC,CASSIPGTPRAGYTF
TRBJ1-1,TRBV3-1/TRBV3-2,-,-,TGTGCCAGCAGCGCCAGGGATTTAGGCACTGAAGCTTTCTTT,CASSARDLGTEAFF
TRBJ2-2,TRBV19,-,TRBD1,TGTGCCAGTAGTATTGTCCAGGGGGCCGGGGAGCTGTTTTTT,CASSIVQGAGELFF
TRBJ2-5,TRBV6-5,-,-,TGTGCCAGCAGTCGGGACACGCAGGAGACCCAGTACTTC,CASSRDTQETQYF
TRBJ2-3,TRBV2,-,-,TGTGCCAGCAGTTATACGGGGGATACGCAGTATTTT,CASSYTGDTQYF
TRBJ1-5,TRBV6-5,-,-,TGTGCCAGCGTCTTGGCCGTTAATAGCAATCAGCCCCAGCATTTT,CASVLAVNSNQPQHF
TRBJ1-4,TRBV2,-,TRBD1,TGTGCCAGCAGTGGGACAGGGTTTGAGGAAAAACTGTTTTTT,CASSGTGFEEKLFF
TRBJ2-4,TRBV5-1,-,TRBD1,TGCGCCAGCAGCGACGGGACAGGGGGCGCGGCCAAAAACATTCAGTACTTC,CASSDGTGGAAKNIQYF
TRBJ2-1,TRBV18,-,-,TGTGCCAGCTCACCACGGCGGCAGGGTTTAGGATACAATGAGCAGTTCTTC,CASSPRRQGLGYNEQFF
TRBJ2-1,TRBV5-1,-,TRBD2,TGCGCCAGCAGCACAGCGGGGGACCAAGGGGGTGAGCAGTTCTTC,CASSTAGDQGGEQFF
TRBJ1-2,TRBV5-6,-,TRBD1,TGTGCCAGCAGCCTGGGACAGGGAGGAGGCTACACCTTC,CASSLGQGGGYTF
TRBJ2-1,TRBV25-1,-,TRBD1,TGTGCCAGCAGTACCGTGGCGGCAGGGGGCTATAATGAGCAGTTCTTC,CASSTVAAGGYNEQFF
TRBJ1-4,TRBV5-1,-,-,TGCGCCAGCAGCTTGCTACAGGGCTCGACTAATGAAAAACTGTTTTTT,CASSLLQGSTNEKLFF
TRBJ2-7,TRBV7-9,-,-,TGTGCCAGCAGCTTCCCTAGTGGCGAGCAGTACTTC,CASSFPSGEQYF
TRBJ1-1,TRBV28,-,-,TGTGCCAGCAGTTCTAGAACTGAAGCTTTCTTT,CASSSRTEAFF
TRBJ1-4,TRBV4-2,-,TRBD1,TGTGCCAGCAGCCCACAGGGGAGAGGGGAAAAACTGTTTTTT,CASSPQGRGEKLFF
TRBJ1-2,TRBV5-4,few,-,TGTGCCAGCAGCCCCGGGCAGGGTAACTATGGCTACACCTTC,CASSPGQGNYGYTF
TRBJ2-5,TRBV30,-,-,TGTGCCTGGAGTACGGGAGAGACCCAGTACTTC,CAWSTGETQYF
TRBJ2-7,TRBV9,-,TRBD2,TGTGCCAGCAGCGTAGGCGGGGGGGCCGGGGAGCAGTACTTC,CASSVGGGAGEQYF
TRBJ2-1,TRBV19,many,-,TGTGCCAGTAGTAAGAGACAGGACTCCTACAATGAGCAGTTCTTC,CASSKRQDSYNEQFF
TRBJ1-1,TRBV18,-,-,TGTGCCAGCTCACCACCGGTCGGAATCACCCCGGGCACTGAAGCTTTCTTT,CASSPPVGITPGTEAFF
TRBJ2-5,TRBV2,-,-,TGTGCCAGCAGTGGTGGTGGCCCATGGGAGACCCAGTACTTC,CASSGGGPWETQYF
TRBJ1-2,TRBV3-1/TRBV3-2,-,TRBD1,TGTGCCAGCAGCTCCGGACAGGGGAAATATGGCTACACCTTC,CASSSGQGKYGYTF
TRBJ1-3,TRBV4-1,-,-,TGCGCCAGCAGCCTAGTGAGGGGGGGATCTGGAAACACCATATATTTT,CASSLVRGGSGNTIYF
TRBJ1-5,TRBV28,-,TRBD1,TGTGCCAGCAGCGGACAGGGTGGCCAGCCCCAGCATTTT,CASSGQGGQPQHF
TRBJ1-5,TRBV7-9,-,-,TGTGCCAGCAGCTCTACAGTTACAGGCAATCAGCCCCAGCATTTT,CASSSTVTGNQPQHF
TRBJ2-1,TRBV7-9,-,TRBD2,TGTGCCAGCAGCACAGAGCGGGGGGGCCGGGATGAGCAGTTCTTC,CASSTERGGRDEQFF
TRBJ1-6,TRBV5-4,-,-,TGTGCCAGCAGCCTACCCGGGACTGCCTATTCACCCCTCCACTTT,CASSLPGTAYSPLHF
TRBJ2-7,TRBV5-1,-,TRBD1,TGCGCCAGCAGCTTGACAGGGGCTCCCTACGAGCAGTACTTC,CASSLTGAPYEQYF
TRBJ1-1,TRBV19,-,-,TGTGCCAGTAGTATCCGGCGGCTGCTAACTGAAGCTTTCTTT,CASSIRRLLTEAFF
TRBJ2-2,TRBV9,-,TRBD1,TGTGCCAGCAGCCTCCAGACAGGGGAGGACGGGGAGCTGTTTTTT,CASSLQTGEDGELFF
TRBJ1-2,TRBV6-4,-,-,TGTGCCAGCAGTGCTCTTGGCTACACCTTC,CASSALGYTF